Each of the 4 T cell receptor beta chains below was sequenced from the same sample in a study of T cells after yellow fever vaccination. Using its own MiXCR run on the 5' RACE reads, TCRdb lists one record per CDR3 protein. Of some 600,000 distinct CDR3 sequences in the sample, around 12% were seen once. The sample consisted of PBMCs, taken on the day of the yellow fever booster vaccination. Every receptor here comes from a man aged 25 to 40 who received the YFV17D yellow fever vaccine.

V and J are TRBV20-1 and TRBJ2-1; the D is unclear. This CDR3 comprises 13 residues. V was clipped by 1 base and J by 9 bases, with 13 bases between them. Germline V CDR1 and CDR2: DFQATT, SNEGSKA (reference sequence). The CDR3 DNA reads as TGCAGTGCTAGAGCGGCCTTCGGCCCTGAGCAGTTCTTC. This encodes CSARAAFGPEQFF.

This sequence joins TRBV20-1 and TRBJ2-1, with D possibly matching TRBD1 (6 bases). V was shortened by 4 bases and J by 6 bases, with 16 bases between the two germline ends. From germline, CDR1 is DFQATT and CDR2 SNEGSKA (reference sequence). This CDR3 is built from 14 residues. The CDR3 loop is CSATMGHFANEQFF. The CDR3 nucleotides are TGCAGTGCTACTATGGGACATTTCGCCAATGAGCAGTTCTTC.

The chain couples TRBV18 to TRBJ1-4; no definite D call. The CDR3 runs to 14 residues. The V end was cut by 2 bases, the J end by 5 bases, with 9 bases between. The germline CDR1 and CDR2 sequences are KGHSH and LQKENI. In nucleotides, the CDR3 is TGTGCCAGCTCACCAAGTGTCTCAAATGAAAAACTGTTTTTT. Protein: CASSPSVSNEKLFF.

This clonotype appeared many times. In DNA, the CDR3 is TGTGCCAGCAGGCCAGGGGGGATTGCGGTCACCGGGGAGCTGTTTTTT. It yields the protein CASRPGGIAVTGELFF. The chain couples TRBV28 to TRBJ2-2; TRBD1 is a possible D gene (7 bases). Deletions cut 6 bases from V and 4 bases from J, with 18 bases between. CDR3 length: 16 residues. Germline V lookup: CDR1 MDHEN, CDR2 SYDVKM.